The 28 T cell receptor beta chains given below trace back to one sample, sequenced in a study of T cell responses to AZD1222 COVID-19 vaccine listed by TCRdb under 2021. The time point label, read with the paper, signifies: baseline before first vaccination. The method behind the library was the immunoSEQ multiplex PCR assay. This is the immuneACCESS table as TCRdb keeps it, with only in-frame sequences that have V and J called. A part of the clones is gone; compared with another copy, unresolved V genes explain less than half, and the rest is unexplained. This sample gives under 130,000 clones in total; roughly 91% of them show up just once. Of the sample, about 4.8% falls within the top ten clones. The input for sequencing was peripheral blood, taken on day 0 of AZD1222 vaccination. Source of these receptors: an adult in good health.

The gene calls are TRBV5-1 and TRBJ1-6; 10 nucleotides agree with TRBD1. CDR1 SGHRS and CDR2 YFSETQ come from the germline V gene. Trimming at V came to 4 bases and at J to 1 base, leaving 5 bases not matched to a gene. The CDR3 totals 17 residues. The CDR3 loop reads CASSSGTGASYNSPLHF. Here the CDR3 DNA reads TGCGCCAGCAGCAGTGGGACAGGGGCATCCTATAATTCACCCCTCCACTTT.

V and J are TRBV15 and TRBJ2-1, with TRBD2 identical over 9 bases. The CDR3 spans 16 residues. In germline, CDR1 is LNHNV, CDR2 YYDKDF (reference sequence). The V gene end was trimmed by 3 bases and the J gene end by 3 bases; junction bases not matched to a gene: 6. The CDR3 loop is CATSRWASGDYNEQFF. CDR3 nucleotide sequence: TGTGCCACCAGCAGGTGGGCTAGCGGGGACTACAATGAGCAGTTCTTC.

V gene TRBV11-2 combines with J gene TRBJ1-2; D unresolved. The V and J ends lost 1 base and 0 bases respectively, with 9 bases between them. This CDR3 spans 15 amino acids. Looked up from germline, CDR1 is SGHAT and CDR2 is FQNNGV. CDR3 bases: TGTGCCAGCAGCTTAGCCAGACAAACTAACTATGGCTACACCTTC. Translation: CASSLARQTNYGYTF.

This clone appeared once. The chain employs TRBV28 and TRBJ1-5; D is undetermined. CDR3 length: 13 residues. The V and J ends lost 6 bases and 0 bases respectively, with 6 bases between them. Germline values: CDR1 MDHEN, CDR2 SYDVKM. CDR3 residues: CASRTDSNQPQHF. The CDR3 DNA is TGTGCCAGCAGGACGGATAGCAATCAGCCCCAGCATTTT.

This chain joins TRBV18 and TRBJ2-7; D is undetermined. Trimming took 2 bases from V and 7 from J, leaving 18 bases between them. The germline gives CDR1 KGHSH, CDR2 LQKENI. The CDR3 runs 15 residues. CDR3 nucleotide sequence: TGTGCCAGCTCACCAGGGCGTGGGATCCATGGGGAGCAGTACTTC. It encodes CASSPGRGIHGEQYF.

The chain recombines TRBV27 with TRBJ1-6; 9 bases are a match to TRBD1. The CDR3 contains 16 residues. Trimming removed 2 bases from V and 9 bases from J; junction bases left unmatched: 8. Germline V gene lookup returns CDR1 MNHEY and CDR2 SMNVEV (reference sequence). The CDR3 DNA sequence: TGTGCCAGCAGTTTAACATACCCGGGACAGGGTTCACCCCTCCACTTT. It is translated as CASSLTYPGQGSPLHF.

The chain uses TRBV7-6 and TRBJ1-6; TRBD1 matches at 7 bases. CDR1 is SGHVS, CDR2 FNYEAQ, per germline. This CDR3 comprises 15 residues. Germline trimming cut 5 bases from V and 6 bases from J; bases unmatched to any gene: 7. This CDR3 reads CASSTTTGINSPLHF. The CDR3 DNA is TGTGCCAGCAGCACGACGACAGGGATTAATTCACCCCTCCACTTT.

The chain is built from TRBV5-1 and TRBJ2-5, with 8 bases that match TRBD1. From germline, CDR1 is SGHRS and CDR2 YFSETQ. With 4 bases clipped from V and 0 bases from J, the junction kept 8 bases outside the gene matches. The CDR3 runs to 16 residues. The CDR3 loop is CASSRFGTGYQETQYF. The CDR3 DNA reads TGCGCCAGCAGCCGTTTCGGGACAGGTTACCAAGAGACCCAGTACTTC.

This clone was observed once. The CDR3 coding sequence is TGCGCCAGCAGCTTGGCGGGAGGGACCTACGAGCAGTACTTC. It codes for CASSLAGGTYEQYF. The rearrangement uses TRBV5-1 and TRBJ2-7; TRBD2 aligns across 8 bases. This CDR3 has 14 amino acids. Germline assignment: CDR1 SGHRS and CDR2 YFSETQ. Trimming at V came to 0 bases and at J to 2 bases, leaving 1 base not matched to a gene.

V gene TRBV7-9 combines with J gene TRBJ1-6, with a tentative D call TRBD1 (5 bases). CDR3 length equals 13 residues. Trimming took 3 bases from V and 5 from J, leaving 5 bases between them. Germline V gene sequence: CDR1 SEHNR, CDR2 FQNEAQ (reference sequence). The CDR3 DNA is TGTGCCAGCAGCTTGACAGATAATTCACCCCTCCACTTT. This translates into CASSLTDNSPLHF.

This chain joins TRBV28 and TRBJ2-7, with 7 positions matching TRBD1. Trimming at V came to 6 bases and at J to 0 bases, leaving 2 bases not matched to a gene. The CDR3 loop spans 13 amino acids. The germline V gene has CDR1 MDHEN and CDR2 SYDVKM. DNA for the CDR3: TGTGCCAGCAGGACAGGGATCTCCTACGAGCAGTACTTC. It translates to CASRTGISYEQYF. Combining the CDR3 with reference TRBV28 and TRBJ2-7 gives the whole variable domain DVKVTQSSRYLVKRTGEKVFLECVQDMDHENMFWYRQDPGLGLRLIYFSYDVKMKEKGDIPEGYSVSREKKERFSLILESASTNQTSMYLCASRTGISYEQYFGPGTRLTVT.

The gene calls are TRBV5-8 and TRBJ1-2; 7 bases line up with TRBD1. The CDR3 has 14 residues. V lost 9 bases and J lost 8; bases outside the gene matches: 16. Germline lookup yields CDR1 SGHTS and CDR2 YDEGEE. The CDR3 DNA reads TGTGCCACCCGACAGGGAAGGATTTTGGGAGGCTACACCTTC. Amino acid sequence: CATRQGRILGGYTF.

V is TRBV4-1 and J is TRBJ2-5; 7 nucleotides match TRBD1. This CDR3 has 15 amino acids. CDR1 is MGHRA and CDR2 is YSYEKL in the germline V gene. Losses at the gene ends were 4 bases for V and 1 base for J; bases not matched to a gene: 6. CDR3 in amino acids: CASSPLGTAQETQYF. In nucleotides, the CDR3 is TGCGCCAGCAGCCCTCTAGGGACAGCCCAAGAGACCCAGTACTTC.

V usage is TRBV7-3 and J usage is TRBJ2-3; D perhaps matches TRBD1 (6 bases). V shed 1 base and J shed 3 bases, with 8 bases lying between them. Germline CDR1 SGHTA, CDR2 FQGTGA. The CDR3 is made up of 14 amino acids. The CDR3 loop is CASSLNRVTDTQYF. CDR3 bases: TGTGCCAGCAGCTTAAACAGGGTTACAGATACGCAGTATTTT.

J is TRBJ2-5 and V is TRBV27, with TRBD2 matching over 9 bases. This CDR3 comprises 14 residues. The V segment lost 5 bases and the J segment 6 bases; nucleotides outside the gene matches: 7. Germline loops: CDR1 MNHEY, CDR2 SMNVEV (reference sequence). CDR3 protein: CASSLERGAKTQYF. CDR3 nucleotides: TGTGCCAGCAGTCTAGAGCGGGGGGCAAAGACCCAGTACTTC.

For the CDR3, the DNA is TGTGCCAGCAGTTTGGGGAGATACACTGAAGCTTTCTTT. This gives the protein CASSLGRYTEAFF. The rearrangement links TRBV27 to TRBJ1-1, with D uncertain. V was cut by 3 bases and J by 3 bases, with 8 bases left in between. The CDR3 is 13 amino acids. Looked up from germline, CDR1 is MNHEY and CDR2 is SMNVEV (reference sequence).

The J gene is TRBJ1-2, the V gene TRBV18; a weak D match, TRBD1 (6 bases). Germline CDR1 reads KGHSH; CDR2 reads LQKENI. V lost 0 bases and J 5 bases, leaving 13 bases between the germline ends. This CDR3 spans 15 amino acids. The CDR3 sequence is CASSPPSGTRYGYTF. CDR3 nucleotides: TGTGCCAGCTCACCACCTTCTGGGACAAGATATGGCTACACCTTC.

In its sample, this clone was seen a few times. The CDR3 nucleotides read TGTGCCAGTAGTTCTGGGCCCAATCAGCCCCAGCATTTT. Amino acids: CASSSGPNQPQHF. The gene calls are TRBV19 and TRBJ1-5; no reliable D call. Germline assignment: CDR1 LNHDA and CDR2 SQIVND (reference sequence). CDR3 length equals 13 residues. Between the trimmed V and J ends, which lost 5 bases and 3 bases, there was a span of 8 bases.

The chain uses TRBV18 and TRBJ2-7, with TRBD2 matching 8 bases. There are 13 residues in the CDR3. Per the germline V gene, CDR1 is KGHSH and CDR2 is LQKENI. The V segment lost 2 bases and the J segment 6 bases; nucleotides outside the gene matches: 3. The CDR3 DNA reads TGTGCCAGCTCACCAGCGGGGGGCAGCGAGCAGTACTTC. This encodes CASSPAGGSEQYF.

The J gene is TRBJ2-3, the V gene TRBV10-3; D may correspond to TRBD1 or TRBD2 (5 bases each). The CDR3 runs to 15 residues. Germline values: CDR1 ENHRY, CDR2 SYGVKD. V was pared by 2 bases and J by 2 bases, with 11 bases between. CDR3 in amino acids: CAISEGTTPTDTQYF. As DNA, the CDR3 is TGTGCCATCAGTGAGGGGACCACTCCCACAGATACGCAGTATTTT.

This clone was detected once. The chain is built from TRBV7-6 and TRBJ1-3; D remains ambiguous. The CDR3 consists of 17 residues. Germline V gives CDR1 SGHVS, CDR2 FNYEAQ. V was clipped by 1 base and J by 0 bases, with 13 bases between them. This CDR3 is CASSLESRGGSGNTIYF. The DNA for the CDR3 is TGTGCCAGCAGCTTAGAGTCCCGCGGTGGCTCTGGAAACACCATATATTTT.

This chain uses TRBV10-3 with TRBJ1-3; D is uncertain. Germline CDR1 ENHRY, CDR2 SYGVKD. The CDR3 has 14 amino acids. Between the trimmed V and J ends, which lost 4 bases and 0 bases, there was a span of 7 bases. CDR3 bases: TGTGCCATCAGTGTAAAGTACTCTGGAAACACCATATATTTT. It encodes CAISVKYSGNTIYF.

This clone was observed a single time. V usage is TRBV30 and J usage is TRBJ2-3; 7 positions match TRBD2. CDR3 size: 12 residues. Germline V gives CDR1 GTSNPN, CDR2 SVGIG (reference sequence). V trimming: 3 bases; J trimming: 6 bases; junction bases outside the gene matches: 3. The CDR3 DNA reads TGTGCCTGGAGGGGGGGGGTCGATACGCAGTATTTT. Protein sequence: CAWRGGVDTQYF.

The chain recombines TRBV4-2 with TRBJ2-3, with 7 nucleotides matching TRBD2. J gave up 2 bases and V 1 base, and 9 bases lay outside the gene matches. The germline V gene has CDR1 LGHNA and CDR2 YNFKEQ. The CDR3 runs to 17 residues. The CDR3 DNA is TGTGCCAGCAGCCAAGGAACCGAGCGGGGAGACACAGATACGCAGTATTTT. Protein sequence: CASSQGTERGDTDTQYF.

CDR3 coding DNA: TGTGCCAGCAGCTTAGCGCAGGGAGATACGCAGTATTTT. As protein: CASSLAQGDTQYF. J is TRBJ2-3 and V is TRBV7-7; D is possibly TRBD1 (5 bases). V lost 0 bases and J lost 5, with 6 bases in between. In germline, CDR1 is SSHAT, CDR2 FNYEAQ (reference sequence). This CDR3 is built from 13 residues.

CDR3 loop: CASSQVGQRTEAFF. CDR3 in DNA: TGCGCCAGCAGCCAAGTGGGACAGCGGACTGAAGCTTTCTTT. The chain joins TRBV4-1 to TRBJ1-1; 7 bases match TRBD1. The CDR3 is 14 residues long. V shed 1 base, J shed 5 bases, and the junction held 4 bases outside the gene matches. Germline V gene data show CDR1 as MGHRA and CDR2 as YSYEKL.

The gene calls are TRBV5-8 and TRBJ1-1; possible D gene TRBD1, 5 bases. Germline V CDR1 and CDR2: SGHTS, YDEGEE. CDR3 size: 16 residues. V lost 3 bases to trimming and J lost 0 bases, with 15 bases between them. The CDR3 region has the DNA TGTGCCAGCAGCTCCCTACAGGCGACTTTGAACACTGAAGCTTTCTTT. Translation: CASSSLQATLNTEAFF.

The V gene is TRBV9, the J gene TRBJ1-3; D is unresolved. Trimming stripped 0 bases from V and 3 bases from J, with 16 bases between. The CDR3 spans 17 residues. CDR1 is SGDLS and CDR2 is YYNGEE in the germline V gene. Written as DNA, the CDR3 is TGTGCCAGCAGCGTAGGGGTGGGCAGAGATAATGGAAACACCATATATTTT. As protein: CASSVGVGRDNGNTIYF.